The clone carrying this T cell receptor (beta chain) has ten or more counts. Amplification of ligated cDNA took four PCR rounds with SP2 and nested alpha and beta constant primers. For blood and skin samples, reverse transcription used TCR alpha and beta constant primers. TCRdb re-called the 5' RACE reads with MiXCR, one entry per CDR3 protein. The sample has tens of thousands of distinct CDR3 sequences, around 7.7% seen once; the top ten hold 8.5% to 10%. The data derive from a study of naive and memory T cell subsets. This CDR3 is built from 12 residues. Germline V gene data show CDR1 as SNHLY and CDR2 as FYNNEI. V dropped 6 bases and J dropped 5; count of bases not matched to a gene: 3. TCR cDNA received a 3' ligated oligonucleotide that carried a UMI. Whole-blood samples were 2 to 2.5 ml of peripheral blood from healthy adult volunteers.

The chain links TRBV2 to TRBJ1-1, with 7 nucleotides matching TRBD1. The origin of this receptor is a male donor in good health. CDR3 DNA: TGTGCCAGCAGGCAGGGGGGTACTGAAGCTTTCTTT. Amino acids: CASRQGGTEAFF.